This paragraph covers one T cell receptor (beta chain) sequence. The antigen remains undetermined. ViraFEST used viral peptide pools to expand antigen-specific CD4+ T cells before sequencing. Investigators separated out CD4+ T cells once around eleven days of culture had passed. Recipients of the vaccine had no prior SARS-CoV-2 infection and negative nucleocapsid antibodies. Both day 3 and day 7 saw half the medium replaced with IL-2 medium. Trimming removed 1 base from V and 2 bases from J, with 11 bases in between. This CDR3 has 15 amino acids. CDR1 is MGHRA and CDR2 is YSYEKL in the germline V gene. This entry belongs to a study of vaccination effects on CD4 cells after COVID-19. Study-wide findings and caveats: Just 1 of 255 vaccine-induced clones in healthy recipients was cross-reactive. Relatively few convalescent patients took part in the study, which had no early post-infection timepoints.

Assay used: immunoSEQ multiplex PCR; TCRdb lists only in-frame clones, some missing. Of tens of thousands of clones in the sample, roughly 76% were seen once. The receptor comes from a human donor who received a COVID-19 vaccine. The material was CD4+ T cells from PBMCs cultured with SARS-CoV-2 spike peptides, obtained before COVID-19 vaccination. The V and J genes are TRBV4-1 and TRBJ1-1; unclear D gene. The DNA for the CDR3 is TGCGCCAGCAGCCAAGGATCGCAGTTAAACACTGAAGCTTTCTTT. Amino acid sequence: CASSQGSQLNTEAFF.